This T cell receptor beta chain was found in a study of cytomegalovirus exposure and HLA in healthy donors. Germline assignment: CDR1 SGHNT and CDR2 YENEEA. CDR3 size: 14 residues. It was with 60 Vbeta and 13 Jbeta primers that the PCR ran. Profiling relied on immunoSEQ multiplex PCR, and the TCRdb table lists in-frame clones only, not all of them. The table records over 140,000 clones, around 82% of them present only once. This clone was detected a few times. The junction differs from germline at one of its ends, possibly a read error. Other nucleotide sequences in the sample specify the same CDR3. V usage is TRBV11-3 and J usage is TRBJ2-4; TRBD1 aligns across 7 bases. What was sequenced was PBMCs. The sequence came from a man aged 50-60 years in good health and CMV-seronegative. In DNA, the CDR3 is TGCGCCAGCAGCTTGGGACAGGCCAAAAACATTCAGTACTTC. It codes for CASSLGQAKNIQYF. Using reference TRBV11-3 and TRBJ2-4 for the parts outside the CDR3, the full variable domain is EAGVVQSPRYKIIEKKQPVAFWCNPISGHNTLYWYLQNLGQGPELLIRYENEEAVDDSQLPKDRFSAERLKGVDSTLKIQPAELGDSAVYLCASSLGQAKNIQYFGAGTRLSVL.